This is a list of T cell receptor beta chains from one sample in a study of CD8+ T cells in alopecia areata. Profiled with immunoSEQ multiplex PCR; TCRdb holds only in-frame clones, not every one. The repertoire includes about 220,000 clones, 50% to 60% of them detected once, and about 1.6% sits in the top ten. The sequencing used CD4+ T cells sorted from blood, collected at week 4, from a patient treated with tofacitinib. These receptors were taken from a human donor with alopecia areata. The CDR3 runs from the conserved cysteine through the conserved F or W. D genes are given only for firm matches. Expanded clones are given a class, and other clones once, few, many or no size at all.

V	size	D	J	CDR3	DNA
TRBV2	few	NA	TRBJ1-4	CASSATGRSNEKLFF	TGTGCCAGCAGTGCGACCGGGAGGAGTAATGAAAAACTGTTTTTT
TRBV14	NA	NA	TRBJ1-6	CASSQELVSPLHF	TGTGCCAGCAGCCAAGAACTGGTTTCACCCCTCCACTTT
TRBV29-1	NA	TRBD1	TRBJ2-5	CSVGMTGGRETQYF	TGCAGCGTTGGGATGACAGGGGGCAGAGAGACCCAGTACTTC
TRBV5-1	NA	TRBD1	TRBJ2-7	CASKGQGDSYEQYF	TGCGCCAGCAAAGGACAGGGGGATTCCTACGAGCAGTACTTC
TRBV30	NA	NA	TRBJ2-7	CAWSSGIPAYEQYF	TGTGCCTGGAGCAGTGGGATCCCGGCTTACGAGCAGTACTTC
TRBV7-2	NA	NA	TRBJ1-2	CASSLATPGVAYTF	TGTGCCAGCAGCTTAGCGACCCCGGGAGTAGCCTACACCTTC
TRBV7-9	NA	NA	TRBJ2-7	CASSFLADEQYF	TGTGCCAGCAGCTTCCTCGCGGACGAGCAGTACTTC
TRBV7-3	few	NA	TRBJ2-5	CASSLTRGQETQYF	TGTGCCAGCAGCTTAACGAGGGGCCAAGAGACCCAGTACTTC
TRBV30	NA	NA	TRBJ1-1	CAWRTVVNTEAFF	TGTGCCTGGAGGACAGTAGTGAACACTGAAGCTTTCTTT
TRBV7-2	NA	NA	TRBJ2-7	CASSLDPRVVKLTFYEQYF	TGTGCCAGCAGCTTAGATCCAAGGGTTGTCAAACTTACCTTCTACGAGCAGTACTTC
TRBV7-3	once	TRBD1	TRBJ2-5	CASSQTGARLEAQYF	TGTGCCAGCAGTCAAACAGGGGCGAGATTGGAAGCCCAGTACTTC
TRBV15	few	TRBD1	TRBJ1-5	CATSRDDRGLHQPQHF	TGTGCCACCAGCAGAGATGACAGGGGGCTCCATCAGCCCCAGCATTTT
TRBV9	NA	NA	TRBJ1-5	CASSAGQAGQPQHF	TGTGCCAGCAGCGCGGGGCAGGCGGGCCAGCCCCAGCATTTT
TRBV11-3	NA	NA	TRBJ2-7	CASSLAGGSSYEQYF	TGTGCCAGCAGCTTAGCAGGGGGGAGCTCCTACGAGCAGTACTTC
TRBV14	few	NA	TRBJ1-2	CASSQVDKANYGYTF	TGTGCCAGCAGCCAAGTAGACAAAGCTAACTATGGCTACACCTTC
TRBV28	few	TRBD1	TRBJ1-2	CASSLPGQDRNYGYTF	TGTGCCAGCAGTCTTCCGGGACAGGACCGCAACTATGGCTACACCTTC
TRBV19	NA	TRBD1	TRBJ1-1	CASTRGVTGKSEAFF	TGTGCCAGTACCCGAGGCGTGACAGGGAAGTCTGAAGCTTTCTTT
TRBV7-2	once	NA	TRBJ1-1	CASSLRRTDEAFF	TGTGCCAGCAGCCTGAGAAGGACAGATGAAGCTTTCTTT
TRBV7-2	NA	NA	TRBJ2-7	CASSPPMGAYEQYF	TGTGCCAGCAGCCCCCCAATGGGGGCCTACGAGCAGTACTTC
TRBV9	NA	TRBD2	TRBJ2-5	CAGSSRGVAGEETQYF	TGTGCCGGCAGCTCCAGAGGGGTAGCGGGGGAAGAGACCCAGTACTTC
TRBV5-1	NA	NA	TRBJ2-3	CASSLARQATLGDTQYF	TGCGCCAGCAGCTTGGCGCGACAGGCGACCCTGGGGGATACGCAGTATTTT
TRBV6-5	few	NA	TRBJ1-6	CASTRAYNSPLHF	TGTGCCAGCACCCGGGCCTATAATTCACCCCTCCACTTT
TRBV2	NA	NA	TRBJ2-3	CASSPDALVVDTQYF	TGTGCCAGCAGCCCCGACGCCCTAGTGGTGGATACGCAGTATTTT
TRBV30	few	NA	TRBJ1-1	CAWSVRANTEAFF	TGTGCCTGGAGTGTACGGGCGAACACTGAAGCTTTCTTT
TRBV4-1	once	NA	TRBJ2-3	CASSQVEDTQYF	TGCGCCAGCAGCCAAGTTGAGGATACGCAGTATTTT
TRBV30	few	NA	TRBJ1-6	CAWIHEGIYNSPLHF	TGTGCCTGGATTCACGAAGGGATTTATAATTCACCCCTCCACTTT
TRBV18	NA	NA	TRBJ1-2	CASSPPEGIYGYTF	TGTGCCAGCTCACCACCTGAGGGGATCTATGGCTACACCTTC
TRBV7-8	NA	NA	TRBJ2-6	CASSFGGVANVLTF	TGTGCCAGCAGCTTCGGCGGGGTAGCCAACGTCCTGACTTTC
TRBV30	NA	NA	TRBJ1-3	CAWEPGRGNTIYF	TGTGCCTGGGAACCGGGACGTGGAAACACCATATATTTT
TRBV7-9	few	NA	TRBJ2-7	CASSLRTTEQYF	TGTGCCAGCAGCTTAAGGACCACCGAGCAGTACTTC
TRBV7-2	few	NA	TRBJ2-5	CASSRATGPRETQYF	TGTGCCAGCAGCCGCGCGACGGGACCCCGAGAGACCCAGTACTTC
TRBV29-1	NA	TRBD2	TRBJ2-3	CSVEGGPSGGTDTQYF	TGCAGCGTTGAGGGTGGGCCTAGCGGGGGAACAGATACGCAGTATTTT
TRBV12-5	few	NA	TRBJ2-7	CASGLGRDYEQYF	TGTGCTAGTGGTTTGGGCAGGGACTACGAGCAGTACTTC
TRBV18	few	NA	TRBJ2-2	CASSPNTGELFF	TGTGCCAGCTCACCGAACACCGGGGAGCTGTTTTTT
TRBV2	NA	NA	TRBJ1-5	CASSDGQPQHF	TGTGCCAGCAGTGACGGTCAGCCCCAGCATTTT
TRBV5-8	NA	NA	TRBJ1-2	CASSSGGGYYGYTF	TGTGCCAGCAGCTCCGGGGGCGGCTACTATGGCTACACCTTC
TRBV15	NA	NA	TRBJ2-7	CATSRSQVTYEQYF	TGTGCCACCAGCAGATCCCAGGTAACCTACGAGCAGTACTTC
TRBV28	NA	NA	TRBJ2-5	CASSGFQETQYF	TGTGCCAGCAGTGGCTTCCAAGAGACCCAGTACTTC
TRBV27	NA	NA	TRBJ2-2	CATSRAGSGDTGELFF	TGTGCCACCTCGCGTGCCGGGTCCGGAGACACCGGGGAGCTGTTTTTT
TRBV11-2	few	TRBD1	TRBJ2-7	CASSRGTADTPYEQYF	TGTGCCAGCAGCCGAGGGACAGCCGATACCCCCTACGAGCAGTACTTC
TRBV5-1	few	NA	TRBJ2-3	CASSLEAGRDTQYF	TGCGCCAGCAGCTTGGAGGCAGGGAGAGATACGCAGTATTTT
TRBV6-5	NA	NA	TRBJ2-5	CASSYSTTPGKTQYF	TGTGCCAGCAGTTACTCTACCACCCCGGGGAAGACCCAGTACTTC
TRBV4-3	few	NA	TRBJ2-7	CASSQGNQAAYEQYF	TGCGCCAGCAGCCAAGGGAATCAAGCGGCCTACGAGCAGTACTTC
TRBV30	NA	NA	TRBJ2-3	CACAFGGTQYF	TGTGCCTGTGCGTTCGGGGGTACGCAGTATTTT
TRBV29-1	NA	NA	TRBJ2-1	CSVSGILRAEEQFF	TGCAGCGTATCGGGGATACTCAGAGCCGAGGAGCAGTTCTTC
TRBV19	NA	NA	TRBJ1-4	CATGALATNEKLFF	TGTGCCACCGGGGCCCTCGCAACTAATGAAAAACTGTTTTTT
TRBV18	NA	TRBD1	TRBJ2-5	CASSREDRGAIAETQYF	TGTGCCAGCTCACGAGAAGACAGGGGAGCGATCGCGGAGACCCAGTACTTC
TRBV29-1	few	TRBD1	TRBJ2-7	CSVPGTGVYEQYF	TGCAGCGTTCCCGGGACAGGGGTCTACGAGCAGTACTTC
TRBV21-1	NA	NA	TRBJ2-7	CASSKEKVGARPGSYEQYF	TGTGCCAGCAGCAAAGAAAAGGTTGGGGCAAGGCCGGGCTCCTACGAGCAGTACTTC
TRBV20-1	NA	TRBD2	TRBJ2-1	CSATSGGDFF	TGCAGTGCGACTAGCGGGGGTGATTTCTTC
TRBV30	NA	NA	TRBJ1-1	CAWSTSNTEAFF	TGTGCCTGGAGTACTTCGAACACTGAAGCTTTCTTT
TRBV5-6	once	NA	TRBJ2-2	CASSLRRVNTGELFF	TGTGCCAGCAGCTTGAGACGGGTGAACACCGGGGAGCTGTTTTTT
TRBV7-9	NA	NA	TRBJ2-7	CASSLVPRGEQYF	TGTGCCAGCAGCTTAGTCCCCAGAGGAGAGCAGTACTTC
TRBV4-1	NA	TRBD1	TRBJ1-6	CASSPGQTNSPLHF	TGCGCCAGCAGCCCGGGACAGACTAATTCACCCCTCCACTTT
TRBV27	NA	NA	TRBJ1-2	CASRRQTNYGYTF	TGTGCCAGCCGGCGACAGACAAACTATGGCTACACCTTC
TRBV7-7	NA	TRBD1	TRBJ2-1	CASSPRPGQGANEQFF	TGTGCCAGCAGCCCGAGACCGGGACAGGGTGCAAATGAGCAGTTCTTC
TRBV27	NA	TRBD1	TRBJ2-5	CASSLSGRGRQETQYF	TGTGCCAGCAGTTTATCGGGCAGGGGGCGCCAAGAGACCCAGTACTTC
TRBV19	NA	NA	TRBJ2-1	CASSIGTGNEQFF	TGTGCCAGTAGTATAGGAACTGGCAATGAGCAGTTCTTC
TRBV29-1	NA	NA	TRBJ2-5	CSVHRGATQETQYF	TGCAGCGTTCATCGGGGGGCGACTCAAGAGACCCAGTACTTC
TRBV29-1	NA	TRBD1	TRBJ2-4	CSVVYRTGVASKNIQYF	TGCAGCGTTGTATATAGGACAGGGGTTGCATCCAAAAACATTCAGTACTTC